This TCR beta chain emerged from a study of T cell repertoires in cytomegalovirus infection. TCRdb re-called the reads through MiXCR, storing one row per CDR3 protein. The data contain fewer than 900,000 distinct CDR3 sequences, almost 30% of them singletons. After removal of 2 bases from V and 1 base from J, the junction contained 10 bases not matched to a gene. This CDR3 is 17 amino acids long. Looked up from germline, CDR1 is MNHEY and CDR2 is SVGAGI. This clonotype has only a few counts. What it binds is unknown. The material sequenced was cultured CD8+ T cells from PBMCs, taken from culture after CMV antigen stimulation. The V call is TRBV6-5, the J call TRBJ1-2; 7 bases fit TRBD1. This sequence was found in a human donor in good health (CMV status not recorded). Some clones in this sample may be carry-over from other donors' samples. The CDR3 sequence: CASSYRRTGGGNYGYTF. Here the CDR3 DNA reads TGTGCCAGCAGTTACCGTAGGACAGGCGGGGGTAACTATGGCTACACCTTC.